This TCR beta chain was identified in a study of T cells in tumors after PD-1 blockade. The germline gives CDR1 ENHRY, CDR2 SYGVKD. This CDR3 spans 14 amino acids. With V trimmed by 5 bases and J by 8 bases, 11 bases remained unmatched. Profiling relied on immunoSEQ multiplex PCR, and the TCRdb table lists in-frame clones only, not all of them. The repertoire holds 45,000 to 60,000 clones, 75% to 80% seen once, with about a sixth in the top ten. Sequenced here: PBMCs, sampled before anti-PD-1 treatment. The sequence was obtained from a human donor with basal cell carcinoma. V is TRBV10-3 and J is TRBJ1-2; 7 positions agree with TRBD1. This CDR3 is CAISTGQESRGYTF. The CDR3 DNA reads TGTGCCATCAGTACTGGACAGGAGTCGAGGGGCTACACCTTC.